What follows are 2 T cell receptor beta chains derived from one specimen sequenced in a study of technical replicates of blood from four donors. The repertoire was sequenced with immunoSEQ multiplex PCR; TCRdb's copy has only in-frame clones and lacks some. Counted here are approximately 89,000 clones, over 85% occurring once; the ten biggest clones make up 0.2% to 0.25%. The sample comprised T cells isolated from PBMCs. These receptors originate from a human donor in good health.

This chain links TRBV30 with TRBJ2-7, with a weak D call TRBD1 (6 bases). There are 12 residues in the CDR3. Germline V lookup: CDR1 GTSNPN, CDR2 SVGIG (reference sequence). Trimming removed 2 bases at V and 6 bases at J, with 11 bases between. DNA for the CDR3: TGTGCCTGGAGTCCGACAGGCGTCGAGCAGTACTTC. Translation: CAWSPTGVEQYF.

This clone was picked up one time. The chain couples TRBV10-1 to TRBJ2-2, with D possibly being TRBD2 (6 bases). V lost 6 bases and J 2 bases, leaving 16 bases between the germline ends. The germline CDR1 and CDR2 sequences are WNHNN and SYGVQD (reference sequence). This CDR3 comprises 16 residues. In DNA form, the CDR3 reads TGCGCCAGCAGCCAGGGACTCCTATCCAACACCGGGGAGCTGTTTTTT. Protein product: CASSQGLLSNTGELFF.